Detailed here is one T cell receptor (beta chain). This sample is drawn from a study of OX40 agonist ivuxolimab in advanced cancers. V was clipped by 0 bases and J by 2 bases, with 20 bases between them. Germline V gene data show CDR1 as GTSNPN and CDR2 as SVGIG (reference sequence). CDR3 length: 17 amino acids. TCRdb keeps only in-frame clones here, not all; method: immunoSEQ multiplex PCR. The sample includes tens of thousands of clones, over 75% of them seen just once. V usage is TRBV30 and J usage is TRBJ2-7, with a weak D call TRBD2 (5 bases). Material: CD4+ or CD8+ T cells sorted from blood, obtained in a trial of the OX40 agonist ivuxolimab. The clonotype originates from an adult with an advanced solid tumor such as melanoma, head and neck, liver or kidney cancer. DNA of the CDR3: TGTGCCTGGAGTGTACGAAACAGCCGAAGAGCGGCCTACGAGCAGTACTTC. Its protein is CAWSVRNSRRAAYEQYF. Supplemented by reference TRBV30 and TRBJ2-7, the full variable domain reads SQTIHQWPATLVQPVGSPLSLECTVEGTSNPNLYWYRQAAGRGLQLLFYSVGIGQISSEVPQNLSASRPQDRQFILSSKKLLLSDSGFYLCAWSVRNSRRAAYEQYFGPGTRLTVT.